These T cell receptor beta chains were read from a single sample in a study of naive and memory T cell subsets. A single record per CDR3 protein comes from TCRdb applying MiXCR to the 5' RACE reads. The sample contains 57,000 or so distinct CDR3 sequences, 7% to 8.5% of which appear only once. Every receptor here comes from a male donor in good health. CDR3s include the opening cysteine and the closing phenylalanine or tryptophan. D genes are given only for firm matches. Clone size is shown for a subset of rows, as once, few, many or a class of expanded clone.

abundance,d_gene,j_gene,v_gene,CDR3aa,CDR3nt
-,TRBD2,TRBJ2-3,TRBV6-5,CASSSLAGGFSGTDTQYF,TGTGCCAGCAGTTCCCTAGCGGGAGGCTTCAGCGGCACAGATACGCAGTATTTT
-,-,TRBJ2-3,TRBV20-1,CSARAGRRTDTQYF,TGCAGTGCTAGGGCAGGGAGAAGAACAGATACGCAGTATTTT
many,-,TRBJ2-5,TRBV2,CASKYASETQYF,TGTGCCAGCAAGTACGCGTCCGAGACCCAGTACTTC
few,-,TRBJ2-7,TRBV5-5,CASSLVRKSYEQYF,TGTGCCAGCAGCTTGGTAAGGAAATCCTACGAGCAGTACTTC
many,TRBD1,TRBJ2-7,TRBV6-5,CASSRDRLYEQYF,TGTGCCAGCAGCCGGGACAGGTTGTACGAGCAGTACTTC
few,TRBD1,TRBJ1-2,TRBV6-5,CASRPPTGSYGYTF,TGTGCCAGCAGGCCTCCGACAGGGTCCTATGGCTACACCTTC
-,-,TRBJ1-1,TRBV12-3/TRBV12-4,CASSLEGRMNTEAFF,TGTGCCAGCAGTTTGGAGGGGCGCATGAACACTGAAGCTTTCTTT
-,-,TRBJ2-5,TRBV6-5,CASSYSGSSRETQYF,TGTGCCAGCAGTTACTCTGGGTCTAGTCGGGAGACCCAGTACTTC
many,-,TRBJ1-2,TRBV6-1,CASSEQSAGRYGYTF,TGTGCCAGCAGTGAACAGAGTGCTGGAAGATATGGCTACACCTTC
-,TRBD1,TRBJ2-5,TRBV5-1,CASSFPGGGETQYF,TGCGCCAGCAGCTTTCCAGGGGGCGGAGAGACCCAGTACTTC
many,-,TRBJ1-5,TRBV2,CASSEDGVYQPQHF,TGTGCCAGCAGTGAAGACGGGGTTTATCAGCCCCAGCATTTT
few,-,TRBJ1-5,TRBV6-2/TRBV6-3,CASRRTASDQPQHF,TGTGCCAGCAGACGGACAGCCTCCGATCAGCCCCAGCATTTT
-,TRBD1,TRBJ2-1,TRBV6-5,CASSYDRGTYNEQFF,TGTGCCAGCAGTTACGACAGGGGAACGTACAATGAGCAGTTCTTC
many,TRBD1,TRBJ1-1,TRBV20-1,CSARPEGLQGMTEAFF,TGCAGTGCTAGACCGGAAGGTTTACAGGGGATGACTGAAGCTTTCTTT
many,-,TRBJ2-3,TRBV6-5,CASRPRAYTDTQYF,TGTGCCAGCAGACCCAGGGCTTACACAGATACGCAGTATTTT
few,TRBD1,TRBJ1-1,TRBV6-6,CASSSGGNTEAFF,TGTGCCAGCAGTTCAGGGGGGAACACTGAAGCTTTCTTT
many,-,TRBJ2-7,TRBV6-6,CASSSGRSEQYF,TGTGCCAGCAGTTCAGGGCGGAGCGAGCAGTACTTC
few,-,TRBJ2-1,TRBV14,CASSQDLKRIEQFF,TGTGCCAGCAGCCAAGATCTTAAGCGAATTGAGCAGTTCTTC
few,TRBD1,TRBJ2-1,TRBV29-1,CSVGDRVGEQFF,TGCAGCGTTGGGGACAGGGTCGGAGAGCAGTTCTTC
-,-,TRBJ1-2,TRBV7-8,CASSLAQVDYGYTF,TGTGCCAGCAGCTTAGCCCAGGTTGACTATGGCTACACCTTC
few,TRBD1,TRBJ1-5,TRBV2,CASNGQGTQPQHF,TGTGCCAGCAATGGACAGGGAACGCAGCCCCAGCATTTT
many,-,TRBJ2-4,TRBV6-1,CASKLMDRWTKNIQYF,TGTGCCAGCAAATTAATGGACAGATGGACCAAAAACATTCAGTACTTC
-,-,TRBJ1-1,TRBV19,CASSLGGMNTEAFF,TGTGCCAGTAGTTTGGGGGGCATGAACACTGAAGCTTTCTTT
few,-,TRBJ1-1,TRBV10-3,CAIMLGGNTEAFF,TGTGCCATCATGTTGGGCGGGAACACTGAAGCTTTCTTT
-,-,TRBJ1-1,TRBV3-1,CASSQDDRSVTEAFF,TGTGCCAGCAGCCAAGACGACAGGAGCGTCACTGAAGCTTTCTTT
-,-,TRBJ2-6,TRBV6-5,CASSYGAGGNSGANVLTF,TGTGCCAGCAGTTACGGGGCAGGGGGGAACTCTGGGGCCAACGTCCTGACTTTC
-,TRBD2,TRBJ2-5,TRBV29-1,CSVEGSGGIGSTQYF,TGCAGCGTTGAAGGGTCGGGAGGGATCGGGTCGACCCAGTACTTC
few,-,TRBJ2-1,TRBV30,CAWGQGNEQFF,TGTGCCTGGGGCCAGGGCAATGAGCAGTTCTTC
many,-,TRBJ2-7,TRBV4-2,CASSQDTYEQYF,TGTGCCAGCAGCCAAGATACCTACGAGCAGTACTTC
few,TRBD1,TRBJ2-7,TRBV29-1,CSVEDRGYEQYF,TGCAGCGTTGAGGACAGGGGCTACGAGCAGTACTTC
few,TRBD1,TRBJ2-7,TRBV12-3/TRBV12-4,CASSLPRDRGTYEQYF,TGTGCCAGCAGTTTACCCCGGGACAGGGGGACCTACGAGCAGTACTTC
-,-,TRBJ2-1,TRBV6-6,CASSNGRGATNEQFF,TGTGCCAGCAGCAACGGGCGAGGCGCCACCAATGAGCAGTTCTTC
few,-,TRBJ1-1,TRBV14,CASSQGARTEAFF,TGTGCCAGCAGCCAGGGGGCGAGGACTGAAGCTTTCTTT
many,-,TRBJ1-3,TRBV3-1,CASSLPGTTGNTIYF,TGTGCCAGCAGCCTACCCGGGACAACTGGAAACACCATATATTTT
many,-,TRBJ2-6,TRBV5-1,CASRVEAGANVLTF,TGCGCCAGCCGGGTCGAGGCTGGGGCCAACGTCCTGACTTTC
-,-,TRBJ2-7,TRBV7-8,CASSWGPSYEQYF,TGTGCCAGCAGCTGGGGGCCTTCCTACGAGCAGTACTTC
-,-,TRBJ2-5,TRBV5-6,CASSPRVRVWETQYF,TGTGCCAGCAGTCCCAGGGTTCGCGTCTGGGAGACCCAGTACTTC
many,TRBD2,TRBJ2-1,TRBV12-5,CASGSPLAGGPTYNEQFF,TGTGCTAGTGGATCTCCACTAGCGGGGGGGCCCACCTACAATGAGCAGTTCTTC
many,-,TRBJ1-4,TRBV5-1,CASSFAGTNEELFF,TGCGCCAGCAGCTTCGCAGGGACTAATGAGGAACTGTTTTTT
few,TRBD1,TRBJ2-1,TRBV5-8,CASSFRQGDEQFF,TGTGCCAGCAGCTTCAGACAGGGGGATGAGCAGTTCTTC
-,TRBD1,TRBJ2-5,TRBV3-1,CASSQRDSRYQYF,TGTGCCAGCAGCCAACGGGACAGCAGATACCAGTACTTC
many,-,TRBJ1-1,TRBV6-5,CASSYTGLGNTEAFF,TGTGCCAGCAGTTACACGGGGCTGGGGAACACTGAAGCTTTCTTT
-,TRBD1,TRBJ1-4,TRBV20-1,CSAPRGTDEKLFF,TGCAGTGCCCCCCGGGGGACAGATGAAAAACTGTTTTTT
-,-,TRBJ2-1,TRBV15,CATSRDSRGGLCEQFF,TGTGCCACCAGCAGAGATTCGAGGGGGGGCCTTTGTGAGCAGTTCTTC